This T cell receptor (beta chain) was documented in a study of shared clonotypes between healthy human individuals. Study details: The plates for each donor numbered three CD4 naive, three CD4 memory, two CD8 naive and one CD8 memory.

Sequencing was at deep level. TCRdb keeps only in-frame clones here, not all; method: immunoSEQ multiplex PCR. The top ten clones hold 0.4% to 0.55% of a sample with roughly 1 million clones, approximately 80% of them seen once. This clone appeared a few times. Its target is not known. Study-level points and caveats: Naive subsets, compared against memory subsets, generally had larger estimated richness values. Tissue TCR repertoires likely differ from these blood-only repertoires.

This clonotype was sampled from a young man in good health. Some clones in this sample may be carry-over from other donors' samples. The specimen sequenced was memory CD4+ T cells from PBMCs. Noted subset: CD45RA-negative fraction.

The CDR3 spells CASSLHRDRTYEQYF. In DNA form, the CDR3 reads TGTGCCAGCAGTTTACATCGGGACAGGACCTACGAGCAGTACTTC. The J gene is TRBJ2-7, the V gene TRBV28, with 8 bases aligning to TRBD1. The CDR3 covers 15 residues. V lost 2 bases and J lost 2; bases outside the gene matches: 5. Per the germline V gene, CDR1 is MDHEN and CDR2 is SYDVKM. Complete variable domain (other parts from reference TRBV28 and TRBJ2-7): DVKVTQSSRYLVKRTGEKVFLECVQDMDHENMFWYRQDPGLGLRLIYFSYDVKMKEKGDIPEGYSVSREKKERFSLILESASTNQTSMYLCASSLHRDRTYEQYFGPGTRLTVT.